The present T cell receptor (beta chain) was sequenced within a study of T cell responses to AZD1222 COVID-19 vaccine. Study observations and caveats: Spike-specific TCR breadth and depth grew following two AZD1222 doses. Females made up more of the donors, who were largely white British, and clonal diversity may have come out too low. Baseline serostatus was positive in only a handful of AZD1222 recipients.

The CDR3 is 12 residues long. Per the germline V gene, CDR1 is SGHVS and CDR2 is FQNEAQ. V lost 6 bases, J lost 5 bases, and 8 bases lay in between. Concerning this clone: Its cognate antigen is unknown.

Profiling relied on immunoSEQ multiplex PCR, and the TCRdb table lists in-frame clones only, not all of them. The data contain approximately 100,000 clones, over 75% of them seen just once; the ten biggest clones take up around 13%. The chain is built from TRBV7-8 and TRBJ1-5; D ambiguous. The material sequenced was peripheral blood, taken on day 0 of MenACWY control vaccination. This clonotype was obtained from an adult in good health. In DNA form, the CDR3 reads TGTGCCAGCAGGGAGGGCGATCAGCCCCAGCATTTT. Amino acid sequence: CASREGDQPQHF.